These 5 T cell receptor beta chains originate from one sample sequenced in a study of CD8 T cells in ankylosing spondylitis (dated by TCRdb to about 2017). The library was made by 5' RACE. Sequencer: Illumina HiSeq 2500. TCRdb reprocessing: public reads trimmed at Q25 with fastp, clones called with MiXCR, in-frame beta chains kept. When rows share a CDR3 protein, they turn into one entry using the most common DNA and genes. The sample has fewer than 400,000 distinct CDR3 sequences on record, roughly 14% of them singletons. The top ten clones comprise around 0.99% of the sample. Sequencing used blood, either unsorted or a sorted T cell fraction (not recorded which). Receptors originate from a male donor with ankylosing spondylitis or in good health (not recorded which).

The table lists this clonotype with many counts. This sequence joins TRBV29-1 and TRBJ2-1, with TRBD1 identical over 8 bases. Germline values: CDR1 SQVTM, CDR2 ANQGSEA. Trimming removed 6 bases from V and 5 bases from J; junction bases left unmatched: 9. The CDR3 is made up of 14 amino acids. CDR3 sequence (DNA): TGCAGCGTCATATCTTGGACAGGGAACAATGAGCAGTTCTTC. It encodes CSVISWTGNNEQFF.

The CDR3 bases are TGTGCCATCAGTGTTGCGGACACTGAAGCTTTCTTT. Amino acid sequence: CAISVADTEAFF. The chain joins TRBV10-3 to TRBJ1-1; no reliable D call. The V gene's germline CDR1 is ENHRY and CDR2 SYGVKD. The CDR3 has 12 residues. The germline V and J ends were trimmed by 4 bases and 3 bases, with 6 bases remaining between them.

This clonotype was recorded at least ten times. The chain links TRBV4-1 to TRBJ2-1; TRBD2 might be the D (5 bases). V lost 4 bases and J 7 bases, leaving 23 bases between the germline ends. The CDR3 sequence is 17 residues long. Germline CDR1 is MGHRA and CDR2 is YSYEKL. The DNA of the CDR3 is TGCGCCAGCAGCCCCATATCCCTGACCGGGGTTGGGAATGAGCAGTTCTTC. Translated: CASSPISLTGVGNEQFF.

J is TRBJ2-3 and V is TRBV30; TRBD2 might be the D (6 bases). In germline, CDR1 is GTSNPN, CDR2 SVGIG (reference sequence). The CDR3 contains 13 residues. Trimming removed 2 bases at V and 2 bases at J, with 8 bases between. This chain's CDR3 is CAWSPDYTDTQYF. In DNA form, the CDR3 reads TGTGCCTGGAGTCCGGACTACACAGATACGCAGTATTTT. Supplemented by reference TRBV30 and TRBJ2-3, the full variable domain reads SQTIHQWPATLVQPVGSPLSLECTVEGTSNPNLYWYRQAAGRGLQLLFYSVGIGQISSEVPQNLSASRPQDRQFILSSKKLLLSDSGFYLCAWSPDYTDTQYFGPGTRLTVL.

The chain employs TRBV11-2 and TRBJ2-2, with a possible D match to TRBD2 (5 bases). V dropped 5 bases and J dropped 9 bases, with 19 bases sitting between them. The V gene's germline CDR1 is SGHAT and CDR2 FQNNGV. The CDR3 sequence is 15 residues long. CDR3 amino acids: CASSEALASRRELFF. The CDR3 nucleotides are TGTGCCAGCAGCGAAGCCCTGGCTAGCAGGCGGGAGCTGTTTTTT.